This T cell receptor beta chain emerged from a study of regulatory T cells in long-lasting Graves disease. Study-wide points: Among samples with persistent disease, TRBV28, TRBJ1-2 and TRBJ2-5 were favored. Possibly, accuracy suffered from the small sample size.

This CDR3 spans 16 amino acids. The V and J ends lost 0 bases and 6 bases, in that order; junction bases with no gene match: 8. Germline lookup yields CDR1 DFQATT and CDR2 SNEGSKA (reference sequence). Relying on iRepertoire HTBI primers and Arm-PCR of CDR3 regions, the team built TCR beta libraries. Via MiXCR, TCRdb re-called the multiplex PCR reads, giving one row per CDR3 protein. The data contain approximately 400,000 distinct CDR3 sequences, about 15% of them seen just once; the ten biggest clones take up around 17%. In this sample, this clonotype turned up a few times. Its antigen remains unidentified. Time point reported: newly diagnosed GD, antithyroid drugs for less than 3 months. PBMCs were the source of the RNA used for TCR sequencing. The same sample was also used in a study of T cells in Graves' hyperthyroidism and ophthalmopathy.

The sequence came from a woman aged 30 to 39 with Graves disease. Source: peripheral blood mononuclear cells (PBMCs), taken at new diagnosis, from a patient treated with antithyroid drugs. V usage is TRBV20-1 and J usage is TRBJ2-1, with TRBD1 matching over 10 bases. The chain's CDR3 is CSARDDRGRVGNEQFF. DNA of the CDR3: TGCAGTGCTAGAGATGACAGGGGGCGGGTAGGCAATGAGCAGTTCTTC.